The next 19 T cell receptor beta chains were all read from a single sample in a study of OX40 agonist ivuxolimab in advanced cancers. TCRdb keeps only in-frame clones here, not all; method: immunoSEQ multiplex PCR. The sample consists of around 71,000 clones, roughly 80% of them appearing once. Material: CD4+ or CD8+ T cells sorted from blood, obtained in a trial of the OX40 agonist ivuxolimab. The origin of the receptors is an adult with an advanced solid tumor such as melanoma, head and neck, liver or kidney cancer.

The V and J genes are TRBV2 and TRBJ2-2; 9 bases map to TRBD1. The CDR3 has 15 residues. Looked up from germline, CDR1 is SNHLY and CDR2 is FYNNEI. The trim removed 6 bases at V and 1 base at J, leaving 3 bases unmatched. CDR3 nucleotides: TGTGCCAGCAGGCCGGGACAGGGGAACACCGGGGAGCTGTTTTTT. Translating gives CASRPGQGNTGELFF.

V is TRBV6-5 and J is TRBJ1-3; D is uncertain. The germline gives CDR1 MNHEY, CDR2 SVGAGI. The CDR3 contains 16 residues. Trimming took off 0 bases at V and 4 bases at J, with 13 bases between the two ends. The CDR3 region is CASSYSMHVGGNTIYF. The CDR3 DNA follows: TGTGCCAGCAGTTACTCGATGCACGTGGGGGGAAACACCATATATTTT.

The rearrangement uses TRBV10-3 and TRBJ2-5; 7 bases are shared with TRBD1. The V gene end was trimmed by 8 bases and the J gene end by 11 bases; junction bases not matched to a gene: 14. The CDR3 runs to 13 residues. The germline gives CDR1 ENHRY, CDR2 SYGVKD. The CDR3 DNA is TGTGCCATCGGGCCCCTCGGGACAGCTCCTCAGTACTTC. As protein: CAIGPLGTAPQYF.

The V and J genes are TRBV6-5 and TRBJ1-2; no firm D call. CDR1 is MNHEY, CDR2 SVGAGI, per germline. This CDR3 has 14 amino acids. Between the trimmed V and J ends, which lost 4 bases and 7 bases, there was a span of 16 bases. The CDR3 sequence is CASSSPGSAFGYTF. The CDR3 DNA follows: TGTGCCAGCAGTTCGCCGGGCTCGGCGTTTGGCTACACCTTC.

A single count supports this clone. The chain combines TRBV29-1 with TRBJ2-1; D is uncertain. The CDR3 runs to 12 residues. Trimming cost V 4 bases and J 4 bases, with 8 bases left between them. Germline V gene sequence: CDR1 SQVTM, CDR2 ANQGSEA. CDR3 region: CSVVLPYNEQFF. The CDR3 DNA sequence: TGCAGCGTTGTCCTACCGTACAATGAGCAGTTCTTC.

This sequence joins TRBV5-6 and TRBJ1-1; the D is unclear. Germline CDR1 is SGHDT and CDR2 is YYEEEE. CDR3 size: 13 residues. V dropped 2 bases and J dropped 11 bases, with 16 bases sitting between them. CDR3 DNA: TGTGCCAGCAGCTTAAGCATGTCTCTCGTTGCTTTCTTT. As protein: CASSLSMSLVAFF.

The J gene is TRBJ2-7, the V gene TRBV6-5; D uncertain. This CDR3 spans 14 amino acids. The germline V and J ends were trimmed by 2 bases and 2 bases, with 10 bases remaining between them. In germline, CDR1 is MNHEY, CDR2 SVGAGI. The CDR3 spells CASSYGPIAYEQYF. Written as DNA, the CDR3 is TGTGCCAGCAGTTACGGACCGATCGCCTACGAGCAGTACTTC.

The chain links TRBV2 to TRBJ2-3; D is possibly TRBD2 (6 bases). This CDR3 contains 14 residues. Looked up from germline, CDR1 is SNHLY and CDR2 is FYNNEI. The V and J ends lost 6 bases and 7 bases respectively, with 17 bases between them. CDR3 sequence (DNA): TGTGCCAGCAGGGCGCTAGGCGGCGGGAATACGCAGTATTTT. Translated, it gives CASRALGGGNTQYF.

V and J are TRBV5-1 and TRBJ2-3; D is perhaps TRBD1 (6 bases). Deletions cut 4 bases from V and 6 bases from J, with 12 bases between. This CDR3 contains 13 residues. Germline V gene lookup returns CDR1 SGHRS and CDR2 YFSETQ. CDR3 DNA: TGCGCCAGCAGCGGCCAGGGGCCGGATACGCAGTATTTT. It encodes CASSGQGPDTQYF.

This sequence joins TRBV4-2 and TRBJ1-2; 12 positions match TRBD1. V shed 5 bases and J 6 bases; nucleotides not matched to a gene: 10. CDR3 size: 16 residues. Germline lookup yields CDR1 LGHNA and CDR2 YNFKEQ. This CDR3 is CASSLRGQGASDGYTF. CDR3 in DNA: TGTGCCAGCAGCTTAAGGGGACAGGGGGCTTCTGATGGCTACACCTTC.

The chain links TRBV5-1 to TRBJ2-1, with 8 bases identical to TRBD2. This CDR3 is 14 amino acids long. V gave up 0 bases and J gave up 10 bases; unmatched junction bases: 6. Looked up from germline, CDR1 is SGHRS and CDR2 is YFSETQ. The DNA of the CDR3 is TGCGCCAGCAGCTTGGAGCTAGCGGGTAGCGAGCAGTTCTTC. Translated: CASSLELAGSEQFF.

This clone has only a few counts. The V gene is TRBV9, the J gene TRBJ1-2; D is uncertain. Trimming cost V 2 bases and J 5 bases, with 7 bases left between them. This CDR3 is 12 amino acids long. Germline lookup yields CDR1 SGDLS and CDR2 YYNGEE. DNA of the CDR3: TGTGCCAGCAGCGTTCAACGATATGGCTACACCTTC. Translating gives CASSVQRYGYTF.

This clone was detected only a few times. The CDR3 protein is CASSDPSGGYNEQFF. In DNA form, the CDR3 reads TGCGCCAGCAGTGACCCTAGCGGGGGATACAATGAGCAGTTCTTC. This chain links TRBV10-2 with TRBJ2-1; 10 bases map to TRBD2. Unmatched junction bases numbered 3, after V lost 3 bases and J lost 4 bases. CDR3 length equals 15 residues. Germline-derived CDR1 and CDR2 are WSHSY and SAAADI.

CDR3 region: CASSAGTVVYEQYF. The CDR3 DNA sequence: TGTGCCAGCAGTGCCGGGACAGTGGTATACGAGCAGTACTTC. J is TRBJ2-7 and V is TRBV2; 7 bases line up with TRBD1. CDR1 SNHLY and CDR2 FYNNEI come from the germline V gene. V was pared by 4 bases and J by 4 bases, with 7 bases of the junction left unmatched. The CDR3 contains 14 residues.

This clone was recorded once. V usage is TRBV2 and J usage is TRBJ2-1; D may be TRBD2 (5 bases). The CDR3 is made up of 17 amino acids. Germline values: CDR1 SNHLY, CDR2 FYNNEI. V lost 8 bases to trimming and J lost 0 bases, with 20 bases between them. This CDR3 is CASWVRGGLSSYNEQFF. In DNA form, the CDR3 reads TGTGCCAGCTGGGTTCGGGGTGGCCTCAGCTCCTACAATGAGCAGTTCTTC. Drawing the rest from reference TRBV2 and TRBJ2-1, the complete variable domain is EPEVTQTPSHQVTQMGQEVILRCVPISNHLYFYWYRQILGQKVEFLVSFYNNEISEKSEIFDDQFSVERPDGSNFTLKIRSTKLEDSAMYFCASWVRGGLSSYNEQFFGPGTRLTVL.

The rearrangement links TRBV5-1 to TRBJ2-7; TRBD2 is a possible D gene (7 bases). CDR3 length: 14 amino acids. CDR1 and CDR2 (germline): SGHRS, YFSETQ. The V end was cut by 6 bases, the J end by 5 bases, with 18 bases between. Written as DNA, the CDR3 is TGCGCCAGCACCCGGGGGGCAGGGCAGAACGAGCAGTACTTC. It encodes CASTRGAGQNEQYF. The full variable domain, its missing parts supplied by reference TRBV5-1 and TRBJ2-7, is KAGVTQTPRYLIKTRGQQVTLSCSPISGHRSVSWYQQTPGQGLQFLFEYFSETQRNKGNFPGRFSGRQFSNSRSEMNVSTLELGDSALYLCASTRGAGQNEQYFGPGTRLTVT.

V usage is TRBV28 and J usage is TRBJ1-2, with D unclear. This CDR3 has 14 amino acids. CDR1 is MDHEN and CDR2 is SYDVKM in the germline V gene. V lost 6 bases and J lost 0, with 11 bases in between. In DNA, the CDR3 is TGTGCCAGCAGGACGGGTACAGCTAACTATGGCTACACCTTC. Translation: CASRTGTANYGYTF.

CDR3 in amino acids: CASRAGINNQPQHF. CDR3 coding DNA: TGTGCCAGCAGGGCAGGGATAAACAATCAGCCCCAGCATTTT. The chain employs TRBV7-2 and TRBJ1-5, with D perhaps matching TRBD1 (5 bases). The CDR3 runs 14 residues. The germline CDR1 and CDR2 sequences are SGHTA and FQGNSA. Deletions cut 6 bases from V and 3 bases from J, with 12 bases between.

Judged by abundance, this clone is medium-sized. The chain has TRBV2 and TRBJ1-2; 7 bases fit TRBD1. J was trimmed by 3 bases and V by 6 bases; bases with no gene match: 10. The CDR3 contains 15 residues. Germline values: CDR1 SNHLY, CDR2 FYNNEI. The CDR3 bases are TGTGCCAGCAGCCCCGGGGACAGCCGGGACTATGGCTACACCTTC. Translated: CASSPGDSRDYGYTF.